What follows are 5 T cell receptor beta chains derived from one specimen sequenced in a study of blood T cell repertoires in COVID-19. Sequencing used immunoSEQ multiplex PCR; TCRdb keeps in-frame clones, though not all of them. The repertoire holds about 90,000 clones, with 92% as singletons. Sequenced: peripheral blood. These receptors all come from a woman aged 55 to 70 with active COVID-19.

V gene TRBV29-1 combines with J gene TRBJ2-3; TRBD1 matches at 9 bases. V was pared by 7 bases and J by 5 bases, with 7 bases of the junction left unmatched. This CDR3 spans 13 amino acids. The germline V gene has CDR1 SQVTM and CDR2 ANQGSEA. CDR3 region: CSGGQGTRDTQYF. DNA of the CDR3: TGCAGCGGCGGACAGGGGACGAGAGATACGCAGTATTTT.

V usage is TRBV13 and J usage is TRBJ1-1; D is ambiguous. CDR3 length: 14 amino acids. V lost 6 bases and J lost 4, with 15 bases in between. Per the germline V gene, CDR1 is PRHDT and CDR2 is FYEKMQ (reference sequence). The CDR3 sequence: CASRTSWEGTEAFF. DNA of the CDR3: TGTGCCAGCAGGACCTCGTGGGAGGGCACTGAAGCTTTCTTT. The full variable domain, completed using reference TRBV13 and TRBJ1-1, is AAGVIQSPRHLIKEKRETATLKCYPIPRHDTVYWYQQGPGQDPQFLISFYEKMQSDKGSIPDRFSAQQFSDYHSELNMSSLELGDSALYFCASRTSWEGTEAFFGQGTRLTVV.

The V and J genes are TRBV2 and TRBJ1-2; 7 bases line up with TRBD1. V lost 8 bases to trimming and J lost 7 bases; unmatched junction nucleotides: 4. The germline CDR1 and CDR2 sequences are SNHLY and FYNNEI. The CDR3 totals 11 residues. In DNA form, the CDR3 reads TGTGCCAGCGAAGGGGGCGCTGGCTACACCTTC. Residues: CASEGGAGYTF.

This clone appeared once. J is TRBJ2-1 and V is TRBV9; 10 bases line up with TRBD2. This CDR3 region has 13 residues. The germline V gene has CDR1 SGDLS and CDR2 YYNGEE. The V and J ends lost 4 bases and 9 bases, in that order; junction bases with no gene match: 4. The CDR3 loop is CASSPGLASEQFF. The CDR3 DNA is TGTGCCAGCAGCCCGGGACTAGCGAGTGAGCAGTTCTTC.

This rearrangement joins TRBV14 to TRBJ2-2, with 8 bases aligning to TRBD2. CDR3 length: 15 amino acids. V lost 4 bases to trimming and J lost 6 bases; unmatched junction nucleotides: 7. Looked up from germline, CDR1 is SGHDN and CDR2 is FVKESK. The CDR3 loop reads CASSPGLALAGELFF. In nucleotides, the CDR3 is TGTGCCAGCAGCCCTGGACTAGCTTTAGCCGGGGAGCTGTTTTTT.